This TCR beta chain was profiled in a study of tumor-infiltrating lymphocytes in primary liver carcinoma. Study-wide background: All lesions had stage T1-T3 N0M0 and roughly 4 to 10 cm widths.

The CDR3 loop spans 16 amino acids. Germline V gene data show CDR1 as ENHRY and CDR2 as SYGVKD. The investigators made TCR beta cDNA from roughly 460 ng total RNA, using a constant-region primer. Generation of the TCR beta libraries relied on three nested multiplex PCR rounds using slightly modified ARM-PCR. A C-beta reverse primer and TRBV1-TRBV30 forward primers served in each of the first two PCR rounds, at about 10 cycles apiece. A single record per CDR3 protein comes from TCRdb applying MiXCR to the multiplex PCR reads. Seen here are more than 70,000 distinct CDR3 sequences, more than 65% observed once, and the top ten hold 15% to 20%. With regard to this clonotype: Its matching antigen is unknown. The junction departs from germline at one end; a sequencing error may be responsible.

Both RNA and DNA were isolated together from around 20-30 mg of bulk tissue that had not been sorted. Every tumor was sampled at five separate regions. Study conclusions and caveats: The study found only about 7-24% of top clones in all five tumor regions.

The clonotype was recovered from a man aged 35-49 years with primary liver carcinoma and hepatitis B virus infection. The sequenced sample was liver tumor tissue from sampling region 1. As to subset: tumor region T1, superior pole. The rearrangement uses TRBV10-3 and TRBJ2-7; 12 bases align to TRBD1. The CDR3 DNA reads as TGTGTCATCAGTGTTACCGGGACAGGGGGCAAATACGAGCAGTACTTC. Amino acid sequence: CVISVTGTGGKYEQYF.